The text below deals with one TCR beta chain. Its specificity is not known. The data belong to a study of OX40 agonist ivuxolimab in advanced cancers. For the study at large: The dose-escalation group included hepatocellular carcinoma, melanoma, renal cell carcinoma and head and neck cancer. The study, taken as a whole, reports: Doses of 0.1 to 3.0 mg/kg were accompanied by clonal expansion of CD4+ and CD8+ blood T cells by week 6. A proportion of nonresponders additionally exhibited low normalized T-cell clonal expansion.

The V gene's germline CDR1 is MDHEN and CDR2 SYDVKM. The V gene lost 2 bases and the J gene lost 11 bases, with 15 bases spanning the gap. The CDR3 loop spans 13 amino acids. TCRdb keeps only in-frame clones here, not all; method: immunoSEQ multiplex PCR. The sample includes more than 90,000 clones, about 80% of them seen just once. Patients were excluded for autoimmune disease history or systemic immunosuppression. The material sequenced was CD4+ or CD8+ T cells sorted from blood, taken in a trial of the OX40 agonist ivuxolimab. The source is an adult with an advanced solid tumor such as melanoma, head and neck, liver or kidney cancer. The rearrangement joins TRBV28 to TRBJ1-2, with D unresolved. For the CDR3, the DNA is TGTGCCAGCAGTTTAACCCAACACGGGAGGTACACCTTC. As protein: CASSLTQHGRYTF.